This T cell receptor (beta chain) was found in a study of OX40 agonist ivuxolimab in advanced cancers. Assay: immunoSEQ multiplex PCR; the TCRdb copy retains only in-frame clones and omits some. The table records some 45,000 clones, roughly 82% of them present only once. Losses at the gene ends were 5 bases for V and 5 bases for J; bases not matched to a gene: 6. This CDR3 spans 14 amino acids. Germline CDR1 and CDR2: LGHNA and YNFKEQ. The TCR was taken from an adult with an advanced solid tumor such as melanoma, head and neck, liver or kidney cancer. The specimen was CD4+ or CD8+ T cells sorted from blood, collected in a trial of the OX40 agonist ivuxolimab. The chain joins TRBV4-2 to TRBJ2-1; 7 nucleotides align to TRBD2. CDR3 amino acids: CASSRTLADNEQFF. The CDR3, as DNA: TGTGCCAGCAGCAGGACCCTAGCGGACAATGAGCAGTTCTTC.